Presented here are 30 T cell receptor beta chains from one specimen sequenced in a study of blood T cell repertoires in COVID-19. Sequenced by immunoSEQ multiplex PCR; TCRdb stores in-frame clones only, minus some. The sample gives around 280,000 clones, roughly 90% of which show up once; about 11% is in the top ten. Sequencing used peripheral blood. These receptor sequences come from a woman aged 25 to 39 with COVID-19, enrolled during active disease.

The CDR3 is CASSPDTLNEKLFF. The CDR3 bases are TGCGCCAGCAGCCCGGACACTTTGAACGAAAAACTGTTTTTT. The chain has TRBV5-1 and TRBJ1-4, with a tentative D call TRBD1 (5 bases). Germline CDR1 reads SGHRS; CDR2 reads YFSETQ. The CDR3 contains 14 residues. Trimming shortened V by 4 bases and J by 8 bases, and 15 bases separated the two germline ends.

The chain joins TRBV10-1 to TRBJ1-2, with D possibly being TRBD1 (5 bases). Germline CDR1 WNHNN, CDR2 SYGVQD (reference sequence). Trimming took 2 bases from V and 4 from J, leaving 5 bases between them. The length of the CDR3 is 12 residues. In DNA form, the CDR3 reads TGCGCCAGCAGTGAGGGGGCCTATGGCTACACCTTC. It specifies CASSEGAYGYTF.

The rearrangement joins TRBV15 to TRBJ2-1; a weak D match, TRBD2 (6 bases). The V and J ends lost 3 bases and 3 bases respectively, with 6 bases between them. Germline values: CDR1 LNHNV, CDR2 YYDKDF (reference sequence). This CDR3 comprises 13 residues. CDR3 amino acids: CATSRTSYNEQFF. Here the CDR3 DNA reads TGTGCCACCAGCAGGACTAGCTACAATGAGCAGTTCTTC.

This chain uses TRBV25-1 with TRBJ2-1; 8 bases are shared with TRBD1. The germline V gene encodes CDR1 MGHDK and CDR2 SYGVNS. The CDR3 totals 15 residues. The V segment lost 7 bases and the J segment 1 base; nucleotides outside the gene matches: 6. CDR3 sequence: CASTGDRGSYNEQFF. CDR3 bases: TGTGCCAGCACCGGAGACAGGGGTTCCTACAATGAGCAGTTCTTC.

The V and J genes are TRBV6-6 and TRBJ1-4; 10 bases agree with TRBD1. V was clipped by 5 bases and J by 5 bases; unmatched bases: 2. The CDR3 spans 14 residues. Germline V lookup: CDR1 MNHNY, CDR2 SVGAGI (reference sequence). CDR3 loop: CASSRGQGNEKLFF. The CDR3 DNA reads as TGTGCCAGCAGTCGGGGACAGGGGAATGAAAAACTGTTTTTT.

This clone has more than one count but fewer than ten. The chain couples TRBV9 to TRBJ2-7, with a possible D match to TRBD1 (6 bases). The CDR3 runs 13 residues. Trimming stripped 4 bases from V and 6 bases from J, with 14 bases between. Germline CDR1 reads SGDLS; CDR2 reads YYNGEE. The CDR3 nucleotides read TGTGCCAGCAGCTCCCGCGCAGGGGTCGAGCAGTACTTC. This codes for CASSSRAGVEQYF.

V usage is TRBV10-2 and J usage is TRBJ2-7; the D gene is possibly TRBD2 (5 bases). Germline loops: CDR1 WSHSY, CDR2 SAAADI. The length of the CDR3 is 14 residues. Trimming stripped 4 bases from V and 0 bases from J, with 10 bases between. As DNA, the CDR3 is TGCGCCAGCAGTGTGACGGGGTCCTCCTACGAGCAGTACTTC. Translating gives CASSVTGSSYEQYF.

The chain has TRBV24-1 and TRBJ2-5; D may be TRBD1 (7 bases). Germline V CDR1 and CDR2: KGHDR, SFDVKD. The V gene lost 3 bases and the J gene lost 1 base, with 14 bases spanning the gap. This CDR3 spans 16 amino acids. The CDR3: CATSDPPRDSQETQYF. The CDR3 region has the DNA TGTGCCACCAGTGATCCCCCGCGGGACAGCCAAGAGACCCAGTACTTC.

This chain connects TRBV19 to TRBJ2-1, with TRBD2 identical over 7 bases. The CDR3 sequence is 14 residues long. The trim removed 3 bases at V and 8 bases at J, leaving 7 bases unmatched. The V gene's germline CDR1 is LNHDA and CDR2 SQIVND (reference sequence). CDR3 DNA: TGTGCCAGTAGTATTACGGGAGGTCTGGATGAGCAGTTCTTC. Its protein is CASSITGGLDEQFF.

This clone was observed a handful of times. The chain combines TRBV6-4 with TRBJ2-3, with 9 positions matching TRBD1. The CDR3 extends over 15 amino acids. The V and J ends lost 6 bases and 3 bases, in that order; junction bases with no gene match: 7. CDR1 and CDR2 from the germline V gene are MRHNA and SNTAGT. The CDR3 sequence is CASSNRDRETDTQYF. CDR3 nucleotides: TGTGCCAGCAGCAACCGGGACAGGGAGACAGATACGCAGTATTTT.

The rearrangement links TRBV28 to TRBJ1-2; maybe TRBD1 (5 bases). There are 12 residues in the CDR3. Germline-derived CDR1 and CDR2 are MDHEN and SYDVKM. The V end was cut by 4 bases, the J end by 2 bases, with 5 bases between. CDR3 amino acids: CASSYRNYGYTF. The DNA of the CDR3 is TGTGCCAGCAGTTACAGGAACTATGGCTACACCTTC.

This clone was seen just once. The V and J genes are TRBV7-3 and TRBJ1-3; D not resolved. The CDR3 covers 13 residues. The germline CDR1 and CDR2 sequences are SGHTA and FQGTGA. V lost 6 bases, J lost 0 bases, and 6 bases lay in between. The CDR3 DNA sequence: TGTGCCAGCAGATACAGCTCTGGAAACACCATATATTTT. As protein: CASRYSSGNTIYF. The full variable domain, with the rest looked up from reference TRBV7-3 and TRBJ1-3, is GAGVSQTPSNKVTEKGKYVELRCDPISGHTALYWYRQSLGQGPEFLIYFQGTGAADDSGLPNDRFFAVRPEGSVSTLKIQRTERGDSAVYLCASRYSSGNTIYFGEGSWLTVV.

The V gene is TRBV12-3 or TRBV12-4, the J gene TRBJ1-2; a possible D gene is TRBD1 (5 bases). This CDR3 spans 13 amino acids. Deletions cut 5 bases from V and 3 bases from J, with 10 bases between. In DNA, the CDR3 is TGTGCCAGCAGTAAGACAGTTTACTATGGCTACACCTTC. As protein: CASSKTVYYGYTF.

V usage is TRBV6-5 and J usage is TRBJ2-7; a possible D gene is TRBD1 (6 bases). CDR1 MNHEY and CDR2 SVGAGI come from the germline V gene. The CDR3 runs to 14 residues. V gave up 4 bases and J gave up 7 bases, with 17 bases separating them. CDR3 amino acids: CASSSTGFLREQYF. As DNA, the CDR3 is TGTGCCAGCAGTTCCACAGGGTTTCTAAGGGAGCAGTACTTC.

The chain joins TRBV18 to TRBJ2-5; 8 positions agree with TRBD1. The CDR3 runs to 16 residues. Trimming took 3 bases from V and 3 from J; bases not matched to a gene: 9. Looked up from germline, CDR1 is KGHSH and CDR2 is LQKENI. CDR3 region: CASSPDREGIKETQYF. The CDR3 region has the DNA TGTGCCAGCTCACCGGACAGGGAAGGGATAAAAGAGACCCAGTACTTC.

About this clone: This same CDR3 is encoded by further DNA sequences in the sample. The rearrangement uses TRBV30 and TRBJ1-1; D is perhaps TRBD1 (6 bases). Germline CDR1 is GTSNPN and CDR2 is SVGIG (reference sequence). The ends were cut back, 3 bases at V and 4 bases at J, with 12 bases in the middle. This CDR3 is 13 amino acids long. In DNA, the CDR3 is TGTGCCTGGAGCGCACAGGGAAGCACTGAAGCTTTCTTT. Protein product: CAWSAQGSTEAFF.

The chain combines TRBV2 with TRBJ1-5, with 7 bases lining up with TRBD1. The germline V gene encodes CDR1 SNHLY and CDR2 FYNNEI. The length of the CDR3 is 13 residues. V lost 6 bases to trimming and J lost 7 bases; unmatched junction nucleotides: 6. The chain's CDR3 is CASRDRSTQPQHF. DNA for the CDR3: TGTGCCAGCAGGGACAGGAGTACCCAGCCCCAGCATTTT. Full variable domain (remainder filled in from reference TRBV2 and TRBJ1-5): EPEVTQTPSHQVTQMGQEVILRCVPISNHLYFYWYRQILGQKVEFLVSFYNNEISEKSEIFDDQFSVERPDGSNFTLKIRSTKLEDSAMYFCASRDRSTQPQHFGDGTRLSIL.

The V gene is TRBV10-3, the J gene TRBJ1-1; TRBD1 is a possible D gene (5 bases). V gave up 8 bases and J gave up 0 bases, with 10 bases separating them. The CDR3 is 13 amino acids. Germline values: CDR1 ENHRY, CDR2 SYGVKD. CDR3 coding DNA: TGTGCCATCGGAGGGACGGTGAACACTGAAGCTTTCTTT. It codes for CAIGGTVNTEAFF.

The V call is TRBV28, the J call TRBJ2-5; TRBD1 matches 9 bases. There are 15 residues in the CDR3. Germline CDR1 and CDR2: MDHEN and SYDVKM. J lost 6 bases, V lost 7 bases, and 12 bases had no gene match. CDR3 sequence (DNA): TGTGCCAGCACCGGAGGGGACAGGGACATTAAGACCCAGTACTTC. Translating gives CASTGGDRDIKTQYF.

The chain uses TRBV7-9 and TRBJ2-5, with D perhaps matching TRBD1 (5 bases). The CDR3 sequence is 16 residues long. From germline, CDR1 is SEHNR and CDR2 FQNEAQ (reference sequence). V was pared by 1 base and J by 4 bases, with 16 bases between. CDR3 sequence (DNA): TGTGCCAGCAGCTTAGTGGCAGGGCCACGGATAGAGACCCAGTACTTC. It translates to CASSLVAGPRIETQYF.

This chain uses TRBV10-1 with TRBJ2-3; 8 bases fit TRBD2. The CDR3 loop spans 13 amino acids. The V and J ends lost 5 bases and 5 bases, in that order; junction bases with no gene match: 3. Germline lookup yields CDR1 WNHNN and CDR2 SYGVQD (reference sequence). Here the CDR3 DNA reads TGCGCCAGCAGTCTGCTAGCGGGAGATACGCAGTATTTT. Translation: CASSLLAGDTQYF.

In nucleotides, the CDR3 is TGTGCCAGCAGCGTATACCGGGAGGGTTACAATGAGCAGTTCTTC. As protein: CASSVYREGYNEQFF. This chain uses TRBV9 with TRBJ2-1; 8 bases are a match to TRBD2. Per germline, CDR1 SGDLS and CDR2 YYNGEE. The V segment lost 1 base and the J segment 4 bases; nucleotides outside the gene matches: 4. CDR3 length equals 15 residues.

Concerning this clone: Other DNA sequences of this sample code for an identical CDR3. The chain uses TRBV6-2 or TRBV6-3 and TRBJ2-7, with D unclear. Germline loops: CDR1 MNHEY, CDR2 SVGEGT. V lost 0 bases to trimming and J lost 3 bases, with 6 bases between them. CDR3 length equals 13 residues. The CDR3 loop is CASSYSLRYEQYF. The CDR3 DNA is TGTGCCAGCAGTTACTCCCTCCGCTACGAGCAGTACTTC.

The gene calls are TRBV9 and TRBJ1-1; 9 nucleotides match TRBD1. J gave up 5 bases and V 4 bases, and 9 bases lay outside the gene matches. The CDR3 totals 15 residues. Germline V gene lookup returns CDR1 SGDLS and CDR2 YYNGEE. CDR3 nucleotides: TGTGCCAGCAGCTCTCACCGGGACAGGGCGACTGAAGCTTTCTTT. Translation gives CASSSHRDRATEAFF. The complete variable domain, with remaining parts taken from reference TRBV9 and TRBJ1-1, reads DSGVTQTPKHLITATGQRVTLRCSPRSGDLSVYWYQQSLDQGLQFLIQYYNGEERAKGNILERFSAQQFPDLHSELNLSSLELGDSALYFCASSSHRDRATEAFFGQGTRLTVV.

The rearrangement joins TRBV7-6 to TRBJ2-2, with 10 bases matching TRBD1. Germline CDR1 and CDR2: SGHVS and FNYEAQ. CDR3 length equals 17 residues. Unmatched junction bases numbered 8, after V lost 0 bases and J lost 7 bases. The CDR3 sequence: CASSLARKTGGDGELFF. Here the CDR3 DNA reads TGTGCCAGCAGCTTAGCCAGGAAGACAGGGGGCGACGGGGAGCTGTTTTTT.

V gene TRBV9 combines with J gene TRBJ2-1; D ambiguous. This CDR3 has 16 amino acids. Trimming cost V 3 bases and J 0 bases, with 13 bases left between them. Germline CDR1 and CDR2: SGDLS and YYNGEE. DNA for the CDR3: TGTGCCAGCAGCGCCCGCATGATTAGCTCCTACAATGAGCAGTTCTTC. Translated, it gives CASSARMISSYNEQFF.

The rearrangement uses TRBV19 and TRBJ2-5; 8 bases map to TRBD2. After removal of 5 bases from V and 10 bases from J, the junction contained 3 bases not matched to a gene. From germline, CDR1 is LNHDA and CDR2 SQIVND (reference sequence). This CDR3 is 11 amino acids long. CDR3 region: CASSPGTSQYF. The CDR3 DNA is TGTGCCAGTAGTCCAGGGACTAGCCAGTACTTC.

CDR3 region: CASSLSSGDHIQYF. CDR3 DNA sequence: TGCGCCAGCAGCTTGTCGTCAGGGGACCACATTCAGTACTTC. The V and J genes are TRBV5-1 and TRBJ2-4; D might be TRBD1 (6 bases). CDR1 is SGHRS and CDR2 is YFSETQ in the germline V gene. The CDR3 covers 14 residues. V was cut by 1 base and J by 8 bases, with 13 bases left in between. The entire variable domain, with the rest obtained from reference TRBV5-1 and TRBJ2-4, is as follows: KAGVTQTPRYLIKTRGQQVTLSCSPISGHRSVSWYQQTPGQGLQFLFEYFSETQRNKGNFPGRFSGRQFSNSRSEMNVSTLELGDSALYLCASSLSSGDHIQYFGAGTRLSVL.

The chain is built from TRBV12-3 or TRBV12-4 and TRBJ2-3; D unresolved. V dropped 7 bases and J dropped 4 bases, with 9 bases sitting between them. This CDR3 is built from 12 residues. CDR3 DNA sequence: TGTGCCAGCACCTTGACTGCAGATACGCAGTATTTT. Encoded protein: CASTLTADTQYF.

This rearrangement joins TRBV6-5 to TRBJ2-5, with D perhaps matching TRBD2 (5 bases). V shed 5 bases and J shed 3 bases, with 13 bases lying between them. Germline assignment: CDR1 MNHEY and CDR2 SVGAGI. This CDR3 contains 14 residues. CDR3 nucleotide sequence: TGTGCCAGCAGTCTACTCCGGGAAGAAGAGACCCAGTACTTC. It is translated as CASSLLREEETQYF.